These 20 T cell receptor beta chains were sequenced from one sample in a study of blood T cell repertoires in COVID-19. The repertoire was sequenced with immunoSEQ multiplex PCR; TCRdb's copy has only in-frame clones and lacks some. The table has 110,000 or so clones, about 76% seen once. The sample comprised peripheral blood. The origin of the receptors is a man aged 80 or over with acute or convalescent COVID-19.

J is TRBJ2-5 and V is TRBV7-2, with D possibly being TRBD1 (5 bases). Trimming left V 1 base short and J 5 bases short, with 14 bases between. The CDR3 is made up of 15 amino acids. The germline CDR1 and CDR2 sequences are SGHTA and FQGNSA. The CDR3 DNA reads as TGTGCCAGCAGCTTAGGTAGTGGGGCGCGGGAGACCCAGTACTTC. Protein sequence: CASSLGSGARETQYF.

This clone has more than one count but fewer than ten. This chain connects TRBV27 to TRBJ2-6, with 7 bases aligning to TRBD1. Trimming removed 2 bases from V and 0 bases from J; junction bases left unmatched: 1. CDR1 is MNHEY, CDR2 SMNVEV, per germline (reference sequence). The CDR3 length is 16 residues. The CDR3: CASSLTGVSGANVLTF. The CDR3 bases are TGTGCCAGCAGTTTAACAGGGGTCTCTGGGGCCAACGTCCTGACTTTC.

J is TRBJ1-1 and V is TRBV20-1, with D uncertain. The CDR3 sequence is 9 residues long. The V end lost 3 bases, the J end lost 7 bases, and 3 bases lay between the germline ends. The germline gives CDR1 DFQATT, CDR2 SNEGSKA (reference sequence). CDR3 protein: CSASGEAFF. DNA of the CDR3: TGCAGTGCTAGCGGTGAAGCTTTCTTT.

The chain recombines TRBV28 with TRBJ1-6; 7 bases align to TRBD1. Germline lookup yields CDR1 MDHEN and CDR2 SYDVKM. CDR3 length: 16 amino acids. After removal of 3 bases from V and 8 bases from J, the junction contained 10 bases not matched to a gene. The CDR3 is CASSFSGTEKDSPLHF. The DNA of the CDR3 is TGTGCCAGCAGTTTCTCCGGGACAGAAAAAGATTCACCCCTCCACTTT.

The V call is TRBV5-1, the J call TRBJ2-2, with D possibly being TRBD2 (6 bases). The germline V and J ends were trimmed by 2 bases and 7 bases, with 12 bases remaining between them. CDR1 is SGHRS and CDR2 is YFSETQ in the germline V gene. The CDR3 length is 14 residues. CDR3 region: CASSFWRVGGELFF. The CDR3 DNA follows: TGCGCCAGCAGCTTCTGGAGGGTTGGCGGGGAGCTGTTTTTT.

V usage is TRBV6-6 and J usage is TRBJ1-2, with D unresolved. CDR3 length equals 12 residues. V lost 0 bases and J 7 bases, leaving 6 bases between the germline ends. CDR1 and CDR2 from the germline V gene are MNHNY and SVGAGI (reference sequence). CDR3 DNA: TGTGCCAGCAGTTACTCAGTTAGTGGCTACACCTTC. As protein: CASSYSVSGYTF.

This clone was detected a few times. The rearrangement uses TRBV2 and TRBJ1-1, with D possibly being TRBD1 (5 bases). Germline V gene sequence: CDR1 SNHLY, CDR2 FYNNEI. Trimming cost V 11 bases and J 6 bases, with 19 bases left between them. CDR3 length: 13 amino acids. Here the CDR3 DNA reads TGTGCCTTCCAGACAGTAAGTTCTTCTGAAGCTTTCTTT. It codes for CAFQTVSSSEAFF.

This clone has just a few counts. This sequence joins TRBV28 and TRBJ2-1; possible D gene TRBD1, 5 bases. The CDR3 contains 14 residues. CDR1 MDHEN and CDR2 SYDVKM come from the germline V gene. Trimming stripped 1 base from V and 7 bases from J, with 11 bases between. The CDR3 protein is CASSLFGGANEQFF. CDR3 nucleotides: TGTGCCAGCAGTTTATTTGGTGGGGCTAATGAGCAGTTCTTC. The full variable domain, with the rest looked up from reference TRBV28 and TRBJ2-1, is DVKVTQSSRYLVKRTGEKVFLECVQDMDHENMFWYRQDPGLGLRLIYFSYDVKMKEKGDIPEGYSVSREKKERFSLILESASTNQTSMYLCASSLFGGANEQFFGPGTRLTVL.

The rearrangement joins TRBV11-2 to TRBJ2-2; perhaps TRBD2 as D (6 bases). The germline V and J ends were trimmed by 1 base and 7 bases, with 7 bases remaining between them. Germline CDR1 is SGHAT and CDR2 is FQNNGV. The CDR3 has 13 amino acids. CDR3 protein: CASSLVRGGELFF. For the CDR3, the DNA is TGTGCCAGCAGCTTAGTGCGGGGCGGGGAGCTGTTTTTT.

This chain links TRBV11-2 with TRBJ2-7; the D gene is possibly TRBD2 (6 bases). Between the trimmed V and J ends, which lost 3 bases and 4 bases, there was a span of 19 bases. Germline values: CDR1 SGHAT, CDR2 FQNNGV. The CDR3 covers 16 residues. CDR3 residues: CASSLSAGTGRYEQYF. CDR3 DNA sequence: TGTGCCAGCAGCTTGTCGGCCGGGACTGGAAGGTACGAGCAGTACTTC.

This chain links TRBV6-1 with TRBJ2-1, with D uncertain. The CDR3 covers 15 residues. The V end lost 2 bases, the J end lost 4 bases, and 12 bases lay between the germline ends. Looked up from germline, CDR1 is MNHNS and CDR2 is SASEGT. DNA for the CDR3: TGTGCCAGCAGTGAATCAACGCGGTCTTACAATGAGCAGTTCTTC. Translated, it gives CASSESTRSYNEQFF.

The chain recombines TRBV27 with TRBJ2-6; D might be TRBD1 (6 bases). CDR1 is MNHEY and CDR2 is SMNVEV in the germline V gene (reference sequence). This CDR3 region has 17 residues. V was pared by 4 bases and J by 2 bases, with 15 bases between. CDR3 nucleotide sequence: TGTGCCAGCAGTTACAGGGTCGGACGGGCTGGGGCCAACGTCCTGACTTTC. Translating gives CASSYRVGRAGANVLTF.

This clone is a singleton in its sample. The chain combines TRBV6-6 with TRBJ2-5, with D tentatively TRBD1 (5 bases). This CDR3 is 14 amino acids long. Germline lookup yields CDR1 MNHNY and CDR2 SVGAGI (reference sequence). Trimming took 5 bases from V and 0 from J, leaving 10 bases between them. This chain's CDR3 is CASSHLTDQETQYF. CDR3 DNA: TGTGCCAGCAGTCACCTGACAGACCAAGAGACCCAGTACTTC.

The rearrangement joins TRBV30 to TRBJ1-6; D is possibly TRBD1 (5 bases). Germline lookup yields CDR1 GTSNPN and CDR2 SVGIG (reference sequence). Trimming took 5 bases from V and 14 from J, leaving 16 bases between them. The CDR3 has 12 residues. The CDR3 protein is CAWASGVATLHF. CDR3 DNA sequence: TGTGCCTGGGCCTCGGGGGTAGCGACCCTCCACTTT.

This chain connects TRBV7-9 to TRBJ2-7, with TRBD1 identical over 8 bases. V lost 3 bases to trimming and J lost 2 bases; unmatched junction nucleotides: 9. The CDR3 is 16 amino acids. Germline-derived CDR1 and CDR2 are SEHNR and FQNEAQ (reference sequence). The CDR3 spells CASSFYRDRLTYEQYF. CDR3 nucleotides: TGTGCCAGCAGCTTCTACCGGGACAGGCTCACCTACGAGCAGTACTTC.

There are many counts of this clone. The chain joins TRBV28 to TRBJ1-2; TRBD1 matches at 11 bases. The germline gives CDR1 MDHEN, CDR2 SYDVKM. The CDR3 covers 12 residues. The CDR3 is CGSGTGGFGYTF. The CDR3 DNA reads TGTGGCTCTGGGACAGGGGGATTTGGCTACACCTTC.

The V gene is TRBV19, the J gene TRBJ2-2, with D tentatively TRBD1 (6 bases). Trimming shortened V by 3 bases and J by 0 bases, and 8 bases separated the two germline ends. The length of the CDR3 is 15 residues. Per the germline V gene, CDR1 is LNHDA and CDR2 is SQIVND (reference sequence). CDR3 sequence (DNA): TGTGCCAGTAGTATGCAGGGGACGAACACCGGGGAGCTGTTTTTT. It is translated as CASSMQGTNTGELFF.

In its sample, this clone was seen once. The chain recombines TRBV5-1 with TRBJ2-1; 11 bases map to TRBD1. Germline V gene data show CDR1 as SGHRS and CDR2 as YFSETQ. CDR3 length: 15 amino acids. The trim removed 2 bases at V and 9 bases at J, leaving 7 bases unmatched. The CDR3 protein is CASSFGGGQGAEQFF. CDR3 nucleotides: TGCGCCAGCAGCTTTGGGGGCGGACAGGGGGCTGAGCAGTTCTTC.

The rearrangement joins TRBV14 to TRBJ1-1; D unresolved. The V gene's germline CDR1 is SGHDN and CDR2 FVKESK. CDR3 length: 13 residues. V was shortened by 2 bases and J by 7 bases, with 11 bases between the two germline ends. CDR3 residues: CASSQWRVNEAFF. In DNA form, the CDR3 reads TGTGCCAGCAGCCAATGGAGGGTAAATGAAGCTTTCTTT.

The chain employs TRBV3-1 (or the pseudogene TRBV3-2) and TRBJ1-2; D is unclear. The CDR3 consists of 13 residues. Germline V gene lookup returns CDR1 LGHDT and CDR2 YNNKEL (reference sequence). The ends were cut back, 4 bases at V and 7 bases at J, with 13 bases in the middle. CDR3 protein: CASSPIEGAGYTF. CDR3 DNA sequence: TGTGCCAGCAGCCCTATTGAGGGTGCTGGCTACACCTTC.